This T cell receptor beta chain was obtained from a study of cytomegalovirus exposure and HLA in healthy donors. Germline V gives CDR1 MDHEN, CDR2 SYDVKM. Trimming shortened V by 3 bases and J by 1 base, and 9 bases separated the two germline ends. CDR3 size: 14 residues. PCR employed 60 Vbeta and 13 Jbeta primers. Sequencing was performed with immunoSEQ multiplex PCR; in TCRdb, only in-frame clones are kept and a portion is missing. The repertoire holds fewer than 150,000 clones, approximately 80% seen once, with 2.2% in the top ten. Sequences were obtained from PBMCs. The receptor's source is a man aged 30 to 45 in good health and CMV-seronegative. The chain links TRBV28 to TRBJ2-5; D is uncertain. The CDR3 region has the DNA TGTGCCAGCAGTTTCTCCCCCTCCCAAGAGACCCAGTACTTC. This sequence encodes CASSFSPSQETQYF.